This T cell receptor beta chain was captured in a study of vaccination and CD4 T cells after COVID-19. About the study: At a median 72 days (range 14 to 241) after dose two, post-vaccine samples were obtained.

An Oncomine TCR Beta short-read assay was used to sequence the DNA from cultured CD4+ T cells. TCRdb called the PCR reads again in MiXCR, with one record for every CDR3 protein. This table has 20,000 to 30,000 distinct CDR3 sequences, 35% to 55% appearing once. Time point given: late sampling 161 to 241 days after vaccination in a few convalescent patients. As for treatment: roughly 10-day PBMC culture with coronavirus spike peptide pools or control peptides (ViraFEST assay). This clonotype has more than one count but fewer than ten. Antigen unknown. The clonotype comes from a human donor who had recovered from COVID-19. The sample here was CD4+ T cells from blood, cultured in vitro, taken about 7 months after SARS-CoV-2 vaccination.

CDR3 region: CSASLQGNTGELFF. The CDR3 nucleotides read TGCAGTGCTAGCCTACAGGGGAACACCGGGGAGCTGTTTTTT. The rearrangement uses TRBV20-1 and TRBJ2-2; TRBD1 might be the D (6 bases). CDR1 is DFQATT, CDR2 SNEGSKA, per germline (reference sequence). The CDR3 sequence is 14 residues long. Trimming removed 3 bases at V and 1 base at J, with 9 bases between.